Shown below are 5 T cell receptor beta chains from a single sample sequenced in a study of spatial heterogeneity in lung cancer. Indicated time point: blood at routine non-recurrence follow-up after resection. The sequenced material consisted of unsorted whole RNA from tumor, nontumor lung or frozen PBMC. In TCRdb, the 5' RACE reads were re-called with MiXCR into one record per CDR3 protein. Of more than 25,000 distinct CDR3 sequences in the sample, roughly 6% were seen once. The starting material was PBMCs, obtained at follow-up. The receptors shown here come from a male donor with early-stage non-small cell lung cancer.

This clonotype was seen repeatedly, ten times or more. The CDR3 nucleotides are TGTGCCAGCAGCCCCCCGGGGATGGGAGATACGCAGTATTTT. This codes for CASSPPGMGDTQYF. The chain couples TRBV7-8 to TRBJ2-3; D may be TRBD2 (5 bases). Per the germline V gene, CDR1 is SGHVS and CDR2 is FQNEAQ. Trimming pared 5 bases from V and 5 bases from J, leaving 14 bases between. CDR3 length: 14 amino acids.

This clonotype showed up many times. The chain links TRBV6-6 to TRBJ1-5; tentatively, D is TRBD1 (5 bases). Germline-derived CDR1 and CDR2 are MNHNY and SVGAGI (reference sequence). This CDR3 spans 14 amino acids. CDR3 in amino acids: CGTGRDRSNQPQHF. Here the CDR3 DNA reads TGTGGGACGGGCAGGGACCGAAGCAATCAGCCCCAGCATTTT.

This clonotype has ten or more counts. The J gene is TRBJ1-1, the V gene TRBV6-2 or TRBV6-3, with a weak D call TRBD1 (6 bases). V was clipped by 4 bases and J by 4 bases, with 13 bases between them. The V gene's germline CDR1 is MNHEY and CDR2 SVGEGT. This CDR3 is built from 14 residues. The CDR3 reads CASSSFQGSTEAFF. CDR3 DNA sequence: TGTGCCAGCAGTTCCTTCCAGGGGAGCACTGAAGCTTTCTTT.

This clonotype was observed many times. The V and J genes are TRBV5-6 and TRBJ2-1; 9 bases fit TRBD1. CDR1 and CDR2 (germline): SGHDT, YYEEEE. The CDR3 sequence is 15 residues long. V lost 5 bases to trimming and J lost 4 bases; unmatched junction nucleotides: 7. CDR3 protein: CASRPGQGSYNEQFF. The CDR3 DNA reads as TGTGCCAGCAGACCGGGACAGGGTAGTTACAATGAGCAGTTCTTC.

This clonotype came up many times. V usage is TRBV7-2 and J usage is TRBJ2-1, with 10 bases fitting TRBD2. V lost 2 bases, J lost 2 bases, and 3 bases stayed unmatched. Germline V CDR1 and CDR2: SGHTA, FQGNSA. This CDR3 contains 16 residues. CDR3 nucleotide sequence: TGTGCCAGCAGCTTAATAGGGACTAGCGCCTACAATGAGCAGTTCTTC. Its protein is CASSLIGTSAYNEQFF.